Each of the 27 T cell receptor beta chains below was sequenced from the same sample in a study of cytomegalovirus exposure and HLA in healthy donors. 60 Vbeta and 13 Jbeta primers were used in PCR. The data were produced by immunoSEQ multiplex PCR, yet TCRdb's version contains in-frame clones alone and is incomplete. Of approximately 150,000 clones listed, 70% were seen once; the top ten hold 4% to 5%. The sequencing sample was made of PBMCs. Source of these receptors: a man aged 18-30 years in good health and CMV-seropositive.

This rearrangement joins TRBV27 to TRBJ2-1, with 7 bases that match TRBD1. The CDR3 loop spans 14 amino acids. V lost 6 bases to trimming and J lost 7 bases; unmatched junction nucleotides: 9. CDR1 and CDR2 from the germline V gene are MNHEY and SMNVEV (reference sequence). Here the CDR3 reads CASRRRQGVNEQFF. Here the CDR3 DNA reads TGTGCCAGCAGAAGGCGGCAGGGGGTAAATGAGCAGTTCTTC.

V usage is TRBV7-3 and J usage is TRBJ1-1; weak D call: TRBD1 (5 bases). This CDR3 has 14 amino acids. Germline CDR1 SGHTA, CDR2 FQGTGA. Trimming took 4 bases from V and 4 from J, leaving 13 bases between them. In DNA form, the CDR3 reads TGTGCCAGCAGCTCATCCCCGGGGGTCACTGAAGCTTTCTTT. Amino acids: CASSSSPGVTEAFF.

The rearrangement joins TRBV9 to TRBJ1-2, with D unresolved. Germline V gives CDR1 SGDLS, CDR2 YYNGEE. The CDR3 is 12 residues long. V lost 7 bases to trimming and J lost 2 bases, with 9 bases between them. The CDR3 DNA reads TGTGCCAGCCACGGCGGGAACTATGGCTACACCTTC. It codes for CASHGGNYGYTF.

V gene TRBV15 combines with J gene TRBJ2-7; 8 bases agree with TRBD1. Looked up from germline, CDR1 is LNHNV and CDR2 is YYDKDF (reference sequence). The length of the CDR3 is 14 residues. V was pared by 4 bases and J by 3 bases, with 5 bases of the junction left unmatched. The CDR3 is CATSIDTGGYEQYV. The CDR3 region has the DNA TGTGCCACCAGCATAGACACAGGGGGCTACGAGCAGTACGTC.

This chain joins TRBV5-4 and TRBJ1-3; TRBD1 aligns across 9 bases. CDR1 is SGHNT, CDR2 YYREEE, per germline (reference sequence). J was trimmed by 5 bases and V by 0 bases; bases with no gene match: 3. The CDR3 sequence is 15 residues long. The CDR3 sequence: CASSLGTGDRNTIYF. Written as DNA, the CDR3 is TGTGCCAGCAGCTTGGGGACAGGGGACAGAAACACCATATATTTT.

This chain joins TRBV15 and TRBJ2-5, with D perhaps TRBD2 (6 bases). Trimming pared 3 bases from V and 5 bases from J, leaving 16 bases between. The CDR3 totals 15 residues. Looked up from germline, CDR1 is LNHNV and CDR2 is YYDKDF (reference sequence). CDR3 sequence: CATSREGYRKETQYF. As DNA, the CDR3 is TGTGCCACCAGCAGGGAGGGATACCGTAAGGAGACCCAGTACTTC.

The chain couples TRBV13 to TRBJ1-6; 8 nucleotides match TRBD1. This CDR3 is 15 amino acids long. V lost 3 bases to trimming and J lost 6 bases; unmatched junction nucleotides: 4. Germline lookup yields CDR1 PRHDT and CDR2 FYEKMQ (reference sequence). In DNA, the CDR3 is TGTGCCAGCAGCTTCAGGGGGCAGGGTAATTCACCCCTCCACTTT. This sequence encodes CASSFRGQGNSPLHF.

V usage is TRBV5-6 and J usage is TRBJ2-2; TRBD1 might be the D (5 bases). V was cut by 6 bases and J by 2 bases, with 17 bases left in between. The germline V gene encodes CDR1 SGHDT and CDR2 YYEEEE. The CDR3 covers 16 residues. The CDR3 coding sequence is TGTGCCAGCACTAAGGTCGTCGACAGAAACACCGGGGAGCTGTTTTTT. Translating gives CASTKVVDRNTGELFF.

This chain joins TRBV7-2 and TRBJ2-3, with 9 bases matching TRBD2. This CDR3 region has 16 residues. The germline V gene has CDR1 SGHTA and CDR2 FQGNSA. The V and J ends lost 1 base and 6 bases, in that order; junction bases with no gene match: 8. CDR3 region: CASSLVTAGGMDTQYF. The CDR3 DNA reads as TGTGCCAGCAGCTTAGTAACGGCGGGGGGGATGGATACGCAGTATTTT.

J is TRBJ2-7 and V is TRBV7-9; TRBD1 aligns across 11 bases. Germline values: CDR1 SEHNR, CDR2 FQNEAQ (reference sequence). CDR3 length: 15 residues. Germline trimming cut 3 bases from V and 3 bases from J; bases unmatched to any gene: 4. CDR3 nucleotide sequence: TGTGCCAGCAGCTTGGCCGGGACAGGGGGCTACGAGCAGTACGTC. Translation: CASSLAGTGGYEQYV.

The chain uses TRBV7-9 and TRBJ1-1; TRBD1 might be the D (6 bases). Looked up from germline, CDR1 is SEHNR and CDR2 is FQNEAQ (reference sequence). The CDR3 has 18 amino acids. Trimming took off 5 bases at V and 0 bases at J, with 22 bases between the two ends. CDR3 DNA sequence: TGTGCCAGCAGCCCTGGACATCTCAGAGGGGACATGAACACTGAAGCTTTCTTT. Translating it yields CASSPGHLRGDMNTEAFF.

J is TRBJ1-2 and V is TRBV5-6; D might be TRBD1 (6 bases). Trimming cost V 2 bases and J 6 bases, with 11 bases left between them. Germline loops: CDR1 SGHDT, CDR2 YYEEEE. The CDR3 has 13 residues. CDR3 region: CASSFNRVDGYTF. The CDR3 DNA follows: TGTGCCAGCAGCTTTAACAGGGTCGATGGCTACACCTTC.

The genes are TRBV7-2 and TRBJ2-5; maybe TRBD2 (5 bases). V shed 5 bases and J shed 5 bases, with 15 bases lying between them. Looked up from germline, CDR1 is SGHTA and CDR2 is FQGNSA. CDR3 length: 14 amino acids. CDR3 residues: CASSLNGVHETQYF. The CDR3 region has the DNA TGTGCCAGCAGCCTGAACGGGGTCCATGAGACCCAGTACTTC.

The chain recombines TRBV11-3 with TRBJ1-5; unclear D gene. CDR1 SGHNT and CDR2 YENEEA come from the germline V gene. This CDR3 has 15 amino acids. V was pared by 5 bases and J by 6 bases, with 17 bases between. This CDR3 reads CASSPTPKRGQPQHF. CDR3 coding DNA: TGTGCCAGCAGCCCTACTCCTAAAAGAGGTCAGCCCCAGCATTTT. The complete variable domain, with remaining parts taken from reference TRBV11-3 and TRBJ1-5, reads EAGVVQSPRYKIIEKKQPVAFWCNPISGHNTLYWYLQNLGQGPELLIRYENEEAVDDSQLPKDRFSAERLKGVDSTLKIQPAELGDSAVYLCASSPTPKRGQPQHFGDGTRLSIL.

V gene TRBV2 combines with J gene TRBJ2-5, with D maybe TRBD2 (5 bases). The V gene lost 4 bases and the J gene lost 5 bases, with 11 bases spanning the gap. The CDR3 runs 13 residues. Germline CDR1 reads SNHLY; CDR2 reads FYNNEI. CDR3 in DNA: TGTGCCAGCAGTGGAGGGTTTAGGGAGACCCAGTACTTC. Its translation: CASSGGFRETQYF.

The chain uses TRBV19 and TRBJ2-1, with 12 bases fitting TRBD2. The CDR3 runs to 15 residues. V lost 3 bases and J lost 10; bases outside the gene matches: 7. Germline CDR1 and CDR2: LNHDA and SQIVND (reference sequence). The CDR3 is CASSMTGLAGLEQFF. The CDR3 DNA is TGTGCCAGTAGTATGACGGGACTAGCGGGTTTGGAGCAGTTCTTC.

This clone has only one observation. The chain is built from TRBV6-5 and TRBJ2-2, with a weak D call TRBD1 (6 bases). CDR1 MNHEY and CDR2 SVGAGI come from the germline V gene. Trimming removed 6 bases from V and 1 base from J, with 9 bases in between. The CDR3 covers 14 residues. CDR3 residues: CASRKGQNTGELFF. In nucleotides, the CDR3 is TGTGCCAGCAGGAAGGGACAGAACACCGGGGAGCTGTTTTTT.

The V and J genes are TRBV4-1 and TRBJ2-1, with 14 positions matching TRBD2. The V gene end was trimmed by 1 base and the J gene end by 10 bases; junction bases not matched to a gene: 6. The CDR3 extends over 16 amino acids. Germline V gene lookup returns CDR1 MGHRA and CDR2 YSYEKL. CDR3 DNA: TGCGCCAGCAGCCAAGCCGGGACTAGCGGGAGTCAGGAGCAGTTCTTC. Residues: CASSQAGTSGSQEQFF.

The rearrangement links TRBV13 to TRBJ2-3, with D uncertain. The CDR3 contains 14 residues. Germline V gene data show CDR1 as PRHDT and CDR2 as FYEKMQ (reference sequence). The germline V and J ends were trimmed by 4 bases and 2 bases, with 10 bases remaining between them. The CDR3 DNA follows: TGTGCCAGCAGCTCTAAGACTTACACAGATACGCAGTATTTT. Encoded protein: CASSSKTYTDTQYF. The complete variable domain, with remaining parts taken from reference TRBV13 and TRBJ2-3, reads AAGVIQSPRHLIKEKRETATLKCYPIPRHDTVYWYQQGPGQDPQFLISFYEKMQSDKGSIPDRFSAQQFSDYHSELNMSSLELGDSALYFCASSSKTYTDTQYFGPGTRLTVL.

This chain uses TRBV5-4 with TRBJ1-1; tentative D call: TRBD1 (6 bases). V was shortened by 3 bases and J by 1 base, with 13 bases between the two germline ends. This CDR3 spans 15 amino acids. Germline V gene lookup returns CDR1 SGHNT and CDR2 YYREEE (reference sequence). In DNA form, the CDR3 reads TGTGCCAGCAGCTCGCCACCAGGGGCGAACACTGAAGCTTTCTTT. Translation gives CASSSPPGANTEAFF.

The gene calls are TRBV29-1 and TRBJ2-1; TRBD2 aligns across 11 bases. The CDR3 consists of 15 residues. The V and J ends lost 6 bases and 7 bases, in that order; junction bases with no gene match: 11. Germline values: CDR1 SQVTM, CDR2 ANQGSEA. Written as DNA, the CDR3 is TGCAGCGTAGGTAATAGCGGGGGGGCTCCAAATGAGCAGTTCTTC. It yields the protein CSVGNSGGAPNEQFF.

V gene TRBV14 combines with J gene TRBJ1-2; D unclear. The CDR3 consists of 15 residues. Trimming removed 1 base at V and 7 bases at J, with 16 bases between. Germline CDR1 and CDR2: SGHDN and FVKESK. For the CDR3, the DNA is TGTGCCAGCAGCCAAGTGTTTCCGGAGAAAAGTGGCTACACCTTC. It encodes CASSQVFPEKSGYTF.

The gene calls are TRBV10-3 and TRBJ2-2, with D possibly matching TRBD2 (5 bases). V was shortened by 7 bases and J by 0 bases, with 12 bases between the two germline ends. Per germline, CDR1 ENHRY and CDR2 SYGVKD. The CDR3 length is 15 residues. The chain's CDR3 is CAITEGGPNTGELFF. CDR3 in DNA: TGTGCCATCACCGAAGGAGGCCCGAACACCGGGGAGCTGTTTTTT.

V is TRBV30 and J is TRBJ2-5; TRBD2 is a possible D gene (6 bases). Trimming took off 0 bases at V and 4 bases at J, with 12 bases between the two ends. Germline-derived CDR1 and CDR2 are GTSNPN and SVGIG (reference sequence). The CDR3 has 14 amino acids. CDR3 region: CAWSVLGGLETQYF. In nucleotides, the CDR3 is TGTGCCTGGAGTGTACTGGGGGGTCTAGAGACCCAGTACTTC.

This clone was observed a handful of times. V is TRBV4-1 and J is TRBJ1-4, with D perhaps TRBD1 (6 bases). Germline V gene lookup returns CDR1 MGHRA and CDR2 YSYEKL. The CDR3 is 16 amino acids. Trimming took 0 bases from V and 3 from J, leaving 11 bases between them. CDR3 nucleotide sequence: TGCGCCAGCAGCCAAGAATCTGCAGGGGCTAATGAAAAACTGTTTTTT. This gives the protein CASSQESAGANEKLFF.

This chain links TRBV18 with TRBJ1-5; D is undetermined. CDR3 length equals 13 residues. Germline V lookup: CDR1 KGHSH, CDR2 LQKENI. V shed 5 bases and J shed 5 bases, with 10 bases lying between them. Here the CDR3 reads CASSSMGDQPQHF. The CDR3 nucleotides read TGTGCCAGCTCAAGTATGGGCGATCAGCCCCAGCATTTT.

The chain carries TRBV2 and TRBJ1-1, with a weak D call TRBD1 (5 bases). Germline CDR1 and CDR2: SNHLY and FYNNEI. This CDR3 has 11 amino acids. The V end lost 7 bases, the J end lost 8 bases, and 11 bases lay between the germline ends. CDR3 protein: CASNKWTEAFF. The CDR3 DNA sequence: TGTGCCAGCAACAAGTGGACAGAAGCTTTCTTT.